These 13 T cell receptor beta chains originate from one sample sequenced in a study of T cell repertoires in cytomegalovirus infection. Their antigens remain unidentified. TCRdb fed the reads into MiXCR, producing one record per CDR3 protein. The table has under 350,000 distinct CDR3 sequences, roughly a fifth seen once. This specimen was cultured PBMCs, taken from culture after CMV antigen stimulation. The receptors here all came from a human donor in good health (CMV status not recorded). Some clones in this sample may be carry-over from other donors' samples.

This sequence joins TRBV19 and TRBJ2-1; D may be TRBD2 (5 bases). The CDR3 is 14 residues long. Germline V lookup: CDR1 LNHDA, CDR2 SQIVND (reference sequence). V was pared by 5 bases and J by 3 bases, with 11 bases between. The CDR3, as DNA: TGTGCCAGTAGTGGGCTAGCAAACTACAATGAGCAGTTCTTC. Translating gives CASSGLANYNEQFF.

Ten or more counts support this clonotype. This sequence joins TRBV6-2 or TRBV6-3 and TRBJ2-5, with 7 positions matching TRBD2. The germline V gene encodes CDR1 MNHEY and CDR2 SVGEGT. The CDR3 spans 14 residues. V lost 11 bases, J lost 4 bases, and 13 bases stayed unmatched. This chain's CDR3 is CAGRRSGGRETQYF. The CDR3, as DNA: TGTGCCGGCCGAAGGTCGGGGGGACGAGAGACCCAGTACTTC.

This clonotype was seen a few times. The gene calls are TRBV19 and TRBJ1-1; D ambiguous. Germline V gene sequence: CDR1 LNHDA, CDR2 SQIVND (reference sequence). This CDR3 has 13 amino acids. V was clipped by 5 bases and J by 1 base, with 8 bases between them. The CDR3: CASSFLSNTEAFF. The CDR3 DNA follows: TGTGCCAGTAGTTTTCTATCGAACACTGAAGCTTTCTTT.

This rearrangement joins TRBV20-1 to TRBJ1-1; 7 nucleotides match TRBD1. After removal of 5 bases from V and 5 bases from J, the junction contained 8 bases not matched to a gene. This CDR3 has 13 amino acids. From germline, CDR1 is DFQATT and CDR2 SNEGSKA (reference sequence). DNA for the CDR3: TGCAGTGCTTATGGGACAGATCGGACTGAAGCTTTCTTT. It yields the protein CSAYGTDRTEAFF.

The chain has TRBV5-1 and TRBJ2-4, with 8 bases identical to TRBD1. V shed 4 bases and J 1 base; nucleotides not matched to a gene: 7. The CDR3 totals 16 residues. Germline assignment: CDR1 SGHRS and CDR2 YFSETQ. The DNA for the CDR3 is TGCGCCAGCAGCCCACAGGGGGACCTGGCCAAAAACATTCAGTACTTC. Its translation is CASSPQGDLAKNIQYF.

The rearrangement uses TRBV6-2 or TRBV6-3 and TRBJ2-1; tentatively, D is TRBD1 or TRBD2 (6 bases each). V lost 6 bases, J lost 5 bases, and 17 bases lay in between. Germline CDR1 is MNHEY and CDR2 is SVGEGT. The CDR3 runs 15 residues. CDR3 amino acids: CASSKGGGGDNEQFF. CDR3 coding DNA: TGTGCCAGCAGCAAAGGGGGAGGAGGGGACAATGAGCAGTTCTTC.

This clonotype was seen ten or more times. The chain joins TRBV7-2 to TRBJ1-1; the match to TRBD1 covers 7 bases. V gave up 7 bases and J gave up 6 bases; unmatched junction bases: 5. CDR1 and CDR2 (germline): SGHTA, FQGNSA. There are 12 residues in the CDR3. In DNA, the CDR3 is TGTGCCAGCACCTTTAGGGGGCCTGAAGCTTTCTTT. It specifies CASTFRGPEAFF.

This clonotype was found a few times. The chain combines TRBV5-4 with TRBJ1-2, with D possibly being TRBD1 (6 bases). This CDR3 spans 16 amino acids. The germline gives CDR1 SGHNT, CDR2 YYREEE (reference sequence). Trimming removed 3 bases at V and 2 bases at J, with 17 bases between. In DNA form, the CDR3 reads TGTGCCAGCAGCTCCGCGGGGGGCGCTTGGAACTATGGCTACACCTTC. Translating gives CASSSAGGAWNYGYTF.

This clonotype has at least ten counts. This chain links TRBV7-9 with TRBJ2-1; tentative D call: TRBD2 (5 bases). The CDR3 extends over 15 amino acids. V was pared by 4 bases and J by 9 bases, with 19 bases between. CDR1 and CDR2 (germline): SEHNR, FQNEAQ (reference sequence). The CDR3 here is CASSSRLAPPSEQFF. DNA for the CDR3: TGTGCCAGCAGCTCCCGGTTAGCGCCCCCAAGTGAGCAGTTCTTC.

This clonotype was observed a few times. The CDR3 nucleotides read TGTGCCAGCCGGAGCAACACTGGTAATGAAAAACTGTTTTTT. Encoded protein: CASRSNTGNEKLFF. The rearrangement joins TRBV27 to TRBJ1-4, with D unresolved. Trimming left V 8 bases short and J 4 bases short, with 14 bases between. Germline V gene lookup returns CDR1 MNHEY and CDR2 SMNVEV (reference sequence). The CDR3 is made up of 14 amino acids.

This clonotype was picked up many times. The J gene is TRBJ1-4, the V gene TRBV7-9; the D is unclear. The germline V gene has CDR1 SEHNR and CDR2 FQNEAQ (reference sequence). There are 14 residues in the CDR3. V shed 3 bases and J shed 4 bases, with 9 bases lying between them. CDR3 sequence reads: CASSFQQINEKLFF. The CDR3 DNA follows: TGTGCCAGCAGCTTTCAACAGATTAATGAAAAACTGTTTTTT. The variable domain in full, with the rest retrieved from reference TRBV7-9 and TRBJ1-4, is DTGVSQNPRHKITKRGQNVTFRCDPISEHNRLYWYRQTLGQGPEFLTYFQNEAQLEKSRLLSDRFSAERPKGSFSTLEIQRTEQGDSAMYLCASSFQQINEKLFFGSGTQLSVL.

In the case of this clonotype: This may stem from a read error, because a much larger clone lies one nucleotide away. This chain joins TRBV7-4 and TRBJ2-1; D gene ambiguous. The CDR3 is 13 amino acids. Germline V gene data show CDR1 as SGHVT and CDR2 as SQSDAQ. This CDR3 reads CTSSLRWDNEQFF. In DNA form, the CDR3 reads TGTACCAGCAGCTTAAGGTGGGACAATGAGCAGTTCTTC.

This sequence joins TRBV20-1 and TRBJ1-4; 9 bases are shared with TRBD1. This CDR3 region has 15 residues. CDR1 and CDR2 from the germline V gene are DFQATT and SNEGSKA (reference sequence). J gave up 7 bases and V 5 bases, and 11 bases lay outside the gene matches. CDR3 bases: TGCAGTGCTTCCCGGGACAGGGCCCTAGGTGAAAAACTGTTTTTT. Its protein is CSASRDRALGEKLFF.